This T cell receptor beta chain was captured in a study of T cells after yellow fever vaccination. As for the study in general: Where fractions had low cell numbers, libraries were prepared from them with the SMART-Seq v4 Ultra Low Input RNA kit. Whole-study findings and limits: Contaminants from the bulk population, in the form of abundant clonotypes, could be found in FACS-sorted repertoires. A secondary response was less intense yet reached its peak sooner, at day 5 versus 15.

This clonotype was seen ten or more times. Its specificity is not known. TCRdb re-called the 5' RACE reads with MiXCR, one entry per CDR3 protein. The sample consists of 150,000 to 200,000 distinct CDR3 sequences, approximately 9.9% of them appearing once. The CDR3 has 18 amino acids. Germline CDR1 SEHNR, CDR2 FQNEAQ (reference sequence). V was pared by 4 bases and J by 7 bases, with 25 bases between. This TCR was sampled from a man between 18 and 35 years old who received the YFV17D yellow fever vaccine. The specimen was CD8+ T cells sorted from PBMCs, collected 45 days after the yellow fever booster vaccination. The chain joins TRBV7-9 to TRBJ2-2, with D maybe TRBD2 (6 bases). This CDR3 is CASSSPGGRTPSGGELFF. The CDR3 coding sequence is TGTGCCAGCAGCTCCCCCGGGGGACGGACCCCTAGTGGCGGGGAGCTGTTTTTT.